A single TCR beta chain is shown here with its context. The antigen remains unidentified. This sample is drawn from a study of cytomegalovirus exposure and HLA in healthy donors. Study observations and caveats: The study listed roughly 160 cytomegalovirus-associated TCR beta chains. Sequence variants that were highly shared formed a cluster that was likely a sequencing artifact. Upon later analysis, TCR association rates were observed to vary by HLA locus, being highest for DRB1 and lowest for HLA-C. Later analysis found that TCR beta chains associated with HLA were more clonally expanded than other, equally common chains.

Germline CDR1 and CDR2: MDHEN and SYDVKM. The CDR3 is 12 amino acids. Trimming stripped 8 bases from V and 2 bases from J, with 10 bases between. The study ran its PCR with 60 Vbeta and 13 Jbeta primers. Sequencing used immunoSEQ multiplex PCR; TCRdb keeps in-frame clones, though not all of them. The data show around 150,000 clones, with 80% seen just once and around 4.5% held by the top ten. The genes are TRBV28 and TRBJ2-7; perhaps TRBD2 as D (5 bases). The clonotype originates from a man younger than 40 in good health and CMV-seronegative. What was sequenced was PBMCs. This CDR3 reads CASGGIPYEQYF. The CDR3 DNA reads as TGTGCCAGCGGAGGCATTCCCTACGAGCAGTACTTC. The full variable domain, its missing parts supplied by reference TRBV28 and TRBJ2-7, is DVKVTQSSRYLVKRTGEKVFLECVQDMDHENMFWYRQDPGLGLRLIYFSYDVKMKEKGDIPEGYSVSREKKERFSLILESASTNQTSMYLCASGGIPYEQYFGPGTRLTVT.